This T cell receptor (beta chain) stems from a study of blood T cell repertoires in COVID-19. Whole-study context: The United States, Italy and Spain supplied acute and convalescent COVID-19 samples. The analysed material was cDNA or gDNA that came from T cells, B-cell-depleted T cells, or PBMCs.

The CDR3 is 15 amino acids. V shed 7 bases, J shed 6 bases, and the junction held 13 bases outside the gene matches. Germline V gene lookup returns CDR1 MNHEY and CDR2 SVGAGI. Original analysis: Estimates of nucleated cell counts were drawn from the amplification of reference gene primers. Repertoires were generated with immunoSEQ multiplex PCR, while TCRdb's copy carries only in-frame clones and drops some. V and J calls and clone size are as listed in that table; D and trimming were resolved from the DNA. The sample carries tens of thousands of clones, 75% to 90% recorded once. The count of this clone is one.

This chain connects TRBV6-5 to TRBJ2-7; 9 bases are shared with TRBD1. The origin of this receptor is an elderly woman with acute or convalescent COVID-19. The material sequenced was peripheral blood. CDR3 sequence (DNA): TGTGCCAGCACAAGGACGGGACAGGGATTCCGCGAGCAGTACTTC. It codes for CASTRTGQGFREQYF.